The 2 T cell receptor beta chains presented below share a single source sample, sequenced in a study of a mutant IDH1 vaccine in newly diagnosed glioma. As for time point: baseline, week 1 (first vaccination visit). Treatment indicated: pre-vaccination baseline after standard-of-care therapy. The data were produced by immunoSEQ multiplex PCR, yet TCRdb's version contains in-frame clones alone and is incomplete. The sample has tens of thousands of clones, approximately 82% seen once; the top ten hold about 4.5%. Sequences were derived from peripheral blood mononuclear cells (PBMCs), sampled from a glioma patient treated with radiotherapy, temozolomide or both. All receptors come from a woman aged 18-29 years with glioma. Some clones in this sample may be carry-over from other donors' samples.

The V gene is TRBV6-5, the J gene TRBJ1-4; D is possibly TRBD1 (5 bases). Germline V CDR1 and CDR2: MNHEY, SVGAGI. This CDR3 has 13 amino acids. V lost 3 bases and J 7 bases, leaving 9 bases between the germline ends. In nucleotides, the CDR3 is TGTGCCAGCAGTTATTTGGGGGGTGAAAAACTGTTTTTT. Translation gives CASSYLGGEKLFF.

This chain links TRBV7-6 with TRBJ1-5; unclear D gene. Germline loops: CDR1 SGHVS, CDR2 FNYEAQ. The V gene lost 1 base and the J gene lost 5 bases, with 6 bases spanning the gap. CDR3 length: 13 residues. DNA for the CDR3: TGTGCCAGCAGCTTAGGCAGCGATCAGCCCCAGCATTTT. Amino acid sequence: CASSLGSDQPQHF.